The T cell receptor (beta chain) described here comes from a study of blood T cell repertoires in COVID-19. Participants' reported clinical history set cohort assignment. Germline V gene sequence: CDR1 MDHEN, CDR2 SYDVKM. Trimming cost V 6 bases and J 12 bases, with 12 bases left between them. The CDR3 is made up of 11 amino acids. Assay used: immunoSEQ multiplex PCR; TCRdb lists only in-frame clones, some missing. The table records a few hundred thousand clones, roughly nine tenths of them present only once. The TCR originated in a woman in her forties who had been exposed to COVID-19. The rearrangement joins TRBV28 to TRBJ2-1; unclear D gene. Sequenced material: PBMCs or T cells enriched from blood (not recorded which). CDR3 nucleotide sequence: TGTGCCAGCAGCCGCCTAATCGCGCAGTTCTTC. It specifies CASSRLIAQFF.